This is a list of T cell receptor beta chains from one sample in a study of CD8+CD57+ T cells in acquired aplastic anemia. TCRdb reanalysed the reads using MiXCR and keeps one entry per CDR3 protein. The profile shows roughly 130,000 distinct CDR3 sequences, around 50% of them singletons. Material: sorted CD4+, CD8+, or CD8+CD57+ T cells (not recorded which) from PBMCs. Source of these receptors: a human donor in good health, serving as a control. The CDR3 runs from the conserved cysteine through the conserved F or W. A D gene is named only where the DNA matches it firmly. Size tells how often a clone was seen (once, few, many) or the class of an expanded clone, and some rows leave it out.

J gene	D gene	clone size	V gene	CDR3 DNA	CDR3 protein
TRBJ2-7	.	.	TRBV7-8	TGTGCCAGCAGCGATGGGACGGCGCTCTCCTACGAGCAGTACTTC	CASSDGTALSYEQYF
TRBJ1-3	.	.	TRBV24-1	TGTGCCACCAGTGATTGGACGAACACCATATATTTT	CATSDWTNTIYF
TRBJ2-5	.	.	TRBV4-1	TGCGCCAGCAGCCAAGGGTTGGGGACCCTTGGGGAGACCCAGTACTTC	CASSQGLGTLGETQYF
TRBJ1-6	TRBD1	.	TRBV2	TGTGCCAGCATTGGCCGCTATACAACAGGGACAGTCTTTAGGACCCTCCACTTT	CASIGRYTTGTVFRTLHF
TRBJ2-3	.	many	TRBV7-3	TGTGCCAGCAGCTTACGGACAGTCACAGATACGCAGTATTTT	CASSLRTVTDTQYF
TRBJ2-5	TRBD2	.	TRBV7-2	TGTGCCAGCAGCTTATTCCCGCCAGCGGGGAGTGAGACCCAGTACTTC	CASSLFPPAGSETQYF
TRBJ2-2	.	many	TRBV9	TGTGCCAGCAGCGTAGGGCCGGGAGCGGTGAACACCGGGGAGCTGTTTTTT	CASSVGPGAVNTGELFF
TRBJ2-2	.	.	TRBV11-1	TGTGCCAGCAGCATCGGTAGGGAGAACACCGGGGAGCTGTTTTTT	CASSIGRENTGELFF
TRBJ1-2	.	.	TRBV20-1	TGCAGTGCTGTGGCAAATGAGGGCTACACCTTC	CSAVANEGYTF
TRBJ2-7	.	.	TRBV20-1	TGCAGTGCTGCTCGCCGGAGATACGAGCAGTACTTC	CSAARRRYEQYF
TRBJ2-5	TRBD1	.	TRBV29-1	TGCAGCGTTGTGATGACAGGGGCGGAGACCCAGTACTTC	CSVVMTGAETQYF
TRBJ2-7	.	few	TRBV7-8	TGTGCCAGCAGCTTAGGCGGTGACAGGGAGCAGTACTTC	CASSLGGDREQYF
TRBJ1-5	.	few	TRBV10-3	TGTGCCATCAGTGAGTGGCACCGGGTGGGTGATCCCCAGCATTTT	CAISEWHRVGDPQHF
TRBJ1-1	.	.	TRBV7-9	TGTGCCAGCAGCTTATTCAACACTGAAGCTTTCTTT	CASSLFNTEAFF
TRBJ1-2	TRBD1	.	TRBV10-1	TGCGCCAGCAGTGAAGAGGGGGACAGGGGTGGCTACACCTTC	CASSEEGDRGGYTF
TRBJ2-7	TRBD1	.	TRBV24-1	TGTGCCACCAGTGGGGTACCGGGACAGTTTAACTCCTACGAGCAGTACTTC	CATSGVPGQFNSYEQYF